The source of this T cell receptor beta chain is a study of blood T cell repertoires in COVID-19 (dated by TCRdb to 2018 to 2021). Regarding the research as a whole: Collaborator samples came from the United States, Italy and Spain and covered acute and convalescent phases of COVID-19. The prospective study material was composed of cDNA or gDNA derived from T cells, B-cell-depleted T cells, or PBMCs. Deeply sampled blood TCRbeta repertoires from subjects exposed to, actively infected with, or recovered from COVID-19 were included in the dataset. A freely available public database, intended as a resource for researchers studying the immune response to SARS-CoV-2, is where the repertoires were released. The samples were drawn from two sources: the first 160 participants of the ongoing ImmuneRACE study, and approximately 1,300 subjects contributed by 6 global collaborators. Sample metadata almost always included a de-identified subject ID, COVID-19 status, age in years and sex. Where available, HLA class I and class II types were taken from metadata supplied by the sample provider and were not determined by assay-based typing. Overall study results and their limits: How much clinical and demographic metadata was included differed by source and by participant, and the metadata was provided uncurated.

The collaborating institutions used their own protocols to collect whole blood in K2EDTA tubes. For TCRbeta analysis, collaborator samples were shipped as frozen whole blood, as isolated PBMCs, or as DNA extracted from either sample type. Of note for this clone: There is no known antigen for this receptor. Qualities for individual bases were not recorded, and no much larger clone is one base off.

TCRbeta CDR3 regions were amplified from genomic DNA by means of the immunoSEQ Assay, a bias-controlled multiplex PCR. The original pipeline was this. The number of nucleated cells in each sample was estimated from the amplification of reference gene primers within the assay. To quantify the absolute abundance of each unique TCRbeta CDR3 rearrangement, sequence reads were collapsed and filtered. For each sample, productive Simpson clonality was calculated as the square root of Simpson's diversity index over productive rearrangements. Sourced from immuneACCESS, this table was stored by TCRdb with only in-frame sequences that have V and J called. A share of the clones is absent; for the studies checked, an unresolved V gene accounts for under half, and the remainder has no known explanation. The D gene and trimming were derived from the DNA, and the V and J assignments and clone size from that table. For this sample there are 95,000 to 120,000 clones; more than 75% appear just once. The ten largest clonotypes hold less than 3.5% of the sample.

Sequenced: peripheral blood. This TCR came from a middle-aged man with acute or convalescent COVID-19.

For the CDR3, the sequence is CASSQGRYNEQFF. The DNA is as follows: TGTGCCAGCAGCCAGGGGCGATACAATGAGCAGTTCTTC. The rearrangement joined TRBV3-1 (or the pseudogene TRBV3-2) to TRBJ2-1; matching of 5 bases hints at TRBD1 as the D gene. The CDR3, from cysteine to phenylalanine, totals 13 residues. Only the CDR3 region is kept as DNA, spanning 39 bases read in frame from base 1. V is pared back by 3 bases and J by 4 bases, with 7 bases lying between the germline termini. From a lookup of the germline V gene (reference sequence), CDR1 and CDR2 are LGHDT and YNNKEL.